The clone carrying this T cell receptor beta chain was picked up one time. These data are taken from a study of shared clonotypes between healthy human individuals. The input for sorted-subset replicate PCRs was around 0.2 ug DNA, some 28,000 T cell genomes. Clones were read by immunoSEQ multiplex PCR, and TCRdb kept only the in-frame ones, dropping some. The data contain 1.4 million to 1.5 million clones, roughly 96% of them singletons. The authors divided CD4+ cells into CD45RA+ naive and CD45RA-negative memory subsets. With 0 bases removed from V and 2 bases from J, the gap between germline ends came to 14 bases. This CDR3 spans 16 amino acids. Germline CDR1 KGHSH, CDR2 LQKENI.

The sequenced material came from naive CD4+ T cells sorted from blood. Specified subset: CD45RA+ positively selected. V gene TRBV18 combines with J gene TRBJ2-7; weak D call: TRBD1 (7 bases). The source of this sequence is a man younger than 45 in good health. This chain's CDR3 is CASSPPSGGTAYEQYF. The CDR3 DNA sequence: TGTGCCAGCTCACCACCGTCAGGGGGGACAGCCTACGAGCAGTACTTC.